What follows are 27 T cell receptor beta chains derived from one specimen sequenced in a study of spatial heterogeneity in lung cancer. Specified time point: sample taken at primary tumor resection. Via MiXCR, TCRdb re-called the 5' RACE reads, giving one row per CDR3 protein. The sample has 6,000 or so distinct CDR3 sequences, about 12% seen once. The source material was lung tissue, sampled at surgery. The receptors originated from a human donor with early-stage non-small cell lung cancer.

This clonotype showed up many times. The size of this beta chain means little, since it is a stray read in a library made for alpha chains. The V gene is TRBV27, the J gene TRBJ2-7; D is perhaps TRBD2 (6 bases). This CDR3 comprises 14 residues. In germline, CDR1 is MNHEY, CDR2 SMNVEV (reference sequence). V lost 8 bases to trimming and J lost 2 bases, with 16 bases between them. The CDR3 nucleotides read TGTGCCAGCGCCGGGCGGGACGGAGCCTACGAGCAGTACTTC. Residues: CASAGRDGAYEQYF.

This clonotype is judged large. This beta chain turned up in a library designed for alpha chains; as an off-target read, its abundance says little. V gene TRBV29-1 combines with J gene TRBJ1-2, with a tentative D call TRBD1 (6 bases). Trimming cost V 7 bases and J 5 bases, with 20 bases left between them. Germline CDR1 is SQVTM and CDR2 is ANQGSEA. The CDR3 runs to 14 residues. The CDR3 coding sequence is TGCAGCGCCGTGGGGGTAGAGGGGGAGTATGGCTACACCTTC. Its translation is CSAVGVEGEYGYTF.

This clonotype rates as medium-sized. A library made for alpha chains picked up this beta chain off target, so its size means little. The CDR3 loop is CASSYSGGSGSVYEQYF. As DNA, the CDR3 is TGTGCCAGCAGTTACTCGGGGGGCAGCGGGAGTGTCTACGAGCAGTACTTC. The chain joins TRBV6-2 or TRBV6-3 to TRBJ2-7, with 8 nucleotides matching TRBD2. Unmatched junction bases numbered 10, after V lost 0 bases and J lost 3 bases. The CDR3 loop spans 17 amino acids. The germline V gene encodes CDR1 MNHEY and CDR2 SVGEGT.

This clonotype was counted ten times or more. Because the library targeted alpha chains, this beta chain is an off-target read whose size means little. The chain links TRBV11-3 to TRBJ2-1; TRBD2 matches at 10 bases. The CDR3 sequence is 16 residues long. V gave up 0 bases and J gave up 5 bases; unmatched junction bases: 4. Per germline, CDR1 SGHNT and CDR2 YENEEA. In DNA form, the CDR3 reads TGTGCCAGCAGCTTAGAGTCCCTAGCGGGGGACAATGAGCAGTTCTTC. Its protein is CASSLESLAGDNEQFF.

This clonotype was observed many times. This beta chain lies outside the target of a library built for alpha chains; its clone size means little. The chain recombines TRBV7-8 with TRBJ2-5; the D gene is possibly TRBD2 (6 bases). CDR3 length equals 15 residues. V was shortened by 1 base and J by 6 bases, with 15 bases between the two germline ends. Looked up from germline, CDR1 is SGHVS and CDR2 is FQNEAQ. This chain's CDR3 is CASSLVPPSAQTQYF. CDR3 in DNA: TGTGCCAGCAGCTTAGTACCCCCTAGCGCCCAGACCCAGTACTTC.

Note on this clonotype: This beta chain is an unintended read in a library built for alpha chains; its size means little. The CDR3 reads CASSIDQAGGGTGELFF. The CDR3 DNA reads as TGTGCCAGTAGTATAGACCAAGCGGGAGGGGGCACCGGGGAGCTGTTTTTT. The chain is built from TRBV19 and TRBJ2-2; TRBD2 agrees at 10 bases. The CDR3 has 17 residues. Trimming at V came to 0 bases and at J to 4 bases, leaving 5 bases not matched to a gene. Germline CDR1 is LNHDA and CDR2 is SQIVND (reference sequence).

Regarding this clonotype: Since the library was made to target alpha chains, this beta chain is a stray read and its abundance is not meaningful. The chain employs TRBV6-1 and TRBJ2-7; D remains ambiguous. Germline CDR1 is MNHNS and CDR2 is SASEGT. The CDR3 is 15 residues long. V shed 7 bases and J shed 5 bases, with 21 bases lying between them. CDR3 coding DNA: TGTGCCAGCACCCTAACCTCGGATTTTCTAGACGAGCAGTACTTC. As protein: CASTLTSDFLDEQYF.

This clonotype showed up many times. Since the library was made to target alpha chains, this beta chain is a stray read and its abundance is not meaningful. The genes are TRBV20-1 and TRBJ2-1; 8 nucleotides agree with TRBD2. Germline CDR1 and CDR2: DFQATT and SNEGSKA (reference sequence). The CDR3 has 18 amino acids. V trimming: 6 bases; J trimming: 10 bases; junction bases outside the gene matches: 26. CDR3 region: CSAARGMAGTRWGGEQFF. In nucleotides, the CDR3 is TGCAGTGCCGCTAGAGGCATGGCCGGGACTAGGTGGGGCGGGGAGCAGTTCTTC.

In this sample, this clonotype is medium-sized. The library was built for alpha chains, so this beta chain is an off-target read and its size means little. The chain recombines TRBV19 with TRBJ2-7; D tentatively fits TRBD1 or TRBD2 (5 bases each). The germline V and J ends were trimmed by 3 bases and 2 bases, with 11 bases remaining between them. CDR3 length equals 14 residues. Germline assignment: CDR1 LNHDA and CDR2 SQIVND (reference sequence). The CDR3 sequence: CASSMGPQPYEQYF. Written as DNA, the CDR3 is TGTGCCAGTAGTATGGGACCTCAACCCTACGAGCAGTACTTC.

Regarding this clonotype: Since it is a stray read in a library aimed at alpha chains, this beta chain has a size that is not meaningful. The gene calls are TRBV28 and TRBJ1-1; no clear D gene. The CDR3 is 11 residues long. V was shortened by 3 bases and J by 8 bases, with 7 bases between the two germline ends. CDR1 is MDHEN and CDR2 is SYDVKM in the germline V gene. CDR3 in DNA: TGTGCCAGCAGTTTTCCCACAGAAGCTTTCTTT. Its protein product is CASSFPTEAFF. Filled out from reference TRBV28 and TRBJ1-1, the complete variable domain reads DVKVTQSSRYLVKRTGEKVFLECVQDMDHENMFWYRQDPGLGLRLIYFSYDVKMKEKGDIPEGYSVSREKKERFSLILESASTNQTSMYLCASSFPTEAFFGQGTRLTVV.

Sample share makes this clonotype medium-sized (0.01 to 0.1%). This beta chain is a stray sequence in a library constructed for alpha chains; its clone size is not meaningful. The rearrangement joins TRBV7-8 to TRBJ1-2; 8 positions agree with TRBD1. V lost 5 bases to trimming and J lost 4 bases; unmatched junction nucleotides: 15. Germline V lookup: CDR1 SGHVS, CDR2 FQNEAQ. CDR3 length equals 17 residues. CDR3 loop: CASSPRDRLPPSYGYTF. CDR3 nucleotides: TGTGCCAGCAGCCCCCGGGACAGGCTCCCGCCGTCCTATGGCTACACCTTC.

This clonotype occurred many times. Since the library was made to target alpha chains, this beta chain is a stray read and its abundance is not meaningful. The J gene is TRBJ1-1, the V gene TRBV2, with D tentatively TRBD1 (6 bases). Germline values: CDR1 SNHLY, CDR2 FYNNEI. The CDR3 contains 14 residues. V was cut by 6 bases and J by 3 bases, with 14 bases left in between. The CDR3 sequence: CASRKEGGDTEAFF. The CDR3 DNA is TGTGCCAGCAGGAAGGAGGGGGGGGACACTGAAGCTTTCTTT.

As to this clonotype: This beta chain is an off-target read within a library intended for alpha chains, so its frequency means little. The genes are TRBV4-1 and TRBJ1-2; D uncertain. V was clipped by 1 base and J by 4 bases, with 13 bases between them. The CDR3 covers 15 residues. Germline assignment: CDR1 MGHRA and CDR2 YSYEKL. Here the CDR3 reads CASSQASKAGYGYTF. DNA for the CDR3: TGCGCCAGCAGCCAAGCCTCCAAAGCAGGCTATGGCTACACCTTC.

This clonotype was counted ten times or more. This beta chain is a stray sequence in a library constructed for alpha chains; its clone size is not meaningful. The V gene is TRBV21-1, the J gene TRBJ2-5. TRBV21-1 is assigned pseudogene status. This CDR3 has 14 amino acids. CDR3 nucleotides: TGTGCCAGCAGCAAAGACGGAGTTAAAGAGACCCAGTACTTC. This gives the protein CASSKDGVKETQYF.

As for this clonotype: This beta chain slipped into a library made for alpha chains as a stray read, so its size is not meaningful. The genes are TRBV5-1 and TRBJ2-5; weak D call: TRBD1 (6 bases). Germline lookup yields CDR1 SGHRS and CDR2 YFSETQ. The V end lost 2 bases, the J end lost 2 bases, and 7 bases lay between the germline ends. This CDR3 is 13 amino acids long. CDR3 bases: TGCGCCAGCAGCTTAGGACAGCAAGAGACCCAGTACTTC. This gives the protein CASSLGQQETQYF.

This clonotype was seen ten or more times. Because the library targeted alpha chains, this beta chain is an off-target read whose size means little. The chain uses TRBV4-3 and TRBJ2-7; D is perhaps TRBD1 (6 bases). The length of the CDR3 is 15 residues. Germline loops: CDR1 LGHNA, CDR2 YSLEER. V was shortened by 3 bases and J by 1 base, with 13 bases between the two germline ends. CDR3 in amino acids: CASSQAGDASYEQYF. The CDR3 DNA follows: TGCGCCAGCAGCCAGGCAGGGGACGCTTCCTACGAGCAGTACTTC.

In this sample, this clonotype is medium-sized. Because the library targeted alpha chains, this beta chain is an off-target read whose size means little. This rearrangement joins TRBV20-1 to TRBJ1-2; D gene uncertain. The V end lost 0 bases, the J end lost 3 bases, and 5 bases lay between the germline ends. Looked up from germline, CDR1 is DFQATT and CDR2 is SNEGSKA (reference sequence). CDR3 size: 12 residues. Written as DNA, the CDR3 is TGCAGTGCTAGAGACGCAGACTATGGCTACACCTTC. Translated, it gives CSARDADYGYTF.

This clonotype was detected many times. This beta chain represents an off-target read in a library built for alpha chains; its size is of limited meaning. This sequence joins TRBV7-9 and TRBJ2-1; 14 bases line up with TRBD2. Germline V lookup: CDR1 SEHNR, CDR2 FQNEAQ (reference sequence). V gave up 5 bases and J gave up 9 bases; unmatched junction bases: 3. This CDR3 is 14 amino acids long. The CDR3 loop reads CASSAGLAGGEQFF. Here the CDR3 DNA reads TGTGCCAGCAGCGCCGGACTAGCGGGAGGTGAGCAGTTCTTC. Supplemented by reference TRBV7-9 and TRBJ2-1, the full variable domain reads DTGVSQNPRHKITKRGQNVTFRCDPISEHNRLYWYRQTLGQGPEFLTYFQNEAQLEKSRLLSDRFSAERPKGSFSTLEIQRTEQGDSAMYLCASSAGLAGGEQFFGPGTRLTVL.

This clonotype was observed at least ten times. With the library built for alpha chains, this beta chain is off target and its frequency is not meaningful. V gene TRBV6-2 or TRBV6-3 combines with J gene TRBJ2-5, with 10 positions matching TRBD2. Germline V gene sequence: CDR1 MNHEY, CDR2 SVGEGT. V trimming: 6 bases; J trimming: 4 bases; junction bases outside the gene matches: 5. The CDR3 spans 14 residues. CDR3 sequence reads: CASSQREGVETQYF. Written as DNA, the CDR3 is TGTGCCAGCAGCCAGCGGGAGGGTGTAGAGACCCAGTACTTC.

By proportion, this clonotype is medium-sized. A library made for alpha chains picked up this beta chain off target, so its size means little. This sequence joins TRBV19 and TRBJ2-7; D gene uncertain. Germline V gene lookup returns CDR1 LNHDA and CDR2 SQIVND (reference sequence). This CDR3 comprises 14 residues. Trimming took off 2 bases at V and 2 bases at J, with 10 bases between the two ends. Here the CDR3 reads CASSINDIAYEQYF. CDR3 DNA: TGTGCCAGTAGTATAAATGACATTGCCTACGAGCAGTACTTC.

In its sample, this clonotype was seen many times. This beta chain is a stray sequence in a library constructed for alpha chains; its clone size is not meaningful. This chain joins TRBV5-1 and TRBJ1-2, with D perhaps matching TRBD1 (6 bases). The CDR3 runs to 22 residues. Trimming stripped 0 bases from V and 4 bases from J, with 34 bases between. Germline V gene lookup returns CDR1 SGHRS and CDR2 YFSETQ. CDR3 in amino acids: CASSLGHRVSAGPSTNTYGYTF. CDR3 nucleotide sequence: TGCGCCAGCAGCTTGGGACACAGGGTTTCAGCAGGACCATCGACCAATACCTATGGCTACACCTTC.

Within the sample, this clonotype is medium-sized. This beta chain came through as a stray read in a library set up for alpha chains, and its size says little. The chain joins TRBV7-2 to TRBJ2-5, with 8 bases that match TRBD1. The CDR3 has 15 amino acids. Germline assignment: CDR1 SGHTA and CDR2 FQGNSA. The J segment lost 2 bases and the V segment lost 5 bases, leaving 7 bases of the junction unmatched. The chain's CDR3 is CASSTGTGVQETQYF. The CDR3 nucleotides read TGTGCCAGCAGCACAGGGACAGGAGTTCAAGAGACCCAGTACTTC.

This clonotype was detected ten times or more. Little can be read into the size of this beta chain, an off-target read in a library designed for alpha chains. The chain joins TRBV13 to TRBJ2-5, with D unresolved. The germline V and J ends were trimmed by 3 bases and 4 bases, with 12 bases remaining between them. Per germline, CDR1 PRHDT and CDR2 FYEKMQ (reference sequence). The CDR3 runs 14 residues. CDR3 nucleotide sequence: TGTGCCAGCAGCTTTTGGGGATTTGGAGAGACCCAGTACTTC. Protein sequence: CASSFWGFGETQYF.

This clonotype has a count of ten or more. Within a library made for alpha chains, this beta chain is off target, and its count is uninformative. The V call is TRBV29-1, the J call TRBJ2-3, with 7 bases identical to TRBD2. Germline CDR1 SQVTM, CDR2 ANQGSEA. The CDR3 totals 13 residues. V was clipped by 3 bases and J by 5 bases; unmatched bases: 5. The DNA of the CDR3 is TGCAGCGTTGACCGGGGGGATGGAGATACGCAGTATTTT. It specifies CSVDRGDGDTQYF.

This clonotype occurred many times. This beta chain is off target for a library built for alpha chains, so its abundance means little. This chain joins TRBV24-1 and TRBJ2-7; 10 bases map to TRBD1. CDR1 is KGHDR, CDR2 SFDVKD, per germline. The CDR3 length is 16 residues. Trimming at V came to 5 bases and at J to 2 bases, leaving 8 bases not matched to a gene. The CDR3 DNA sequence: TGTGCCACCAGTGGCTCCGGGACAGGGGACCCCTACGAGCAGTACTTC. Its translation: CATSGSGTGDPYEQYF.

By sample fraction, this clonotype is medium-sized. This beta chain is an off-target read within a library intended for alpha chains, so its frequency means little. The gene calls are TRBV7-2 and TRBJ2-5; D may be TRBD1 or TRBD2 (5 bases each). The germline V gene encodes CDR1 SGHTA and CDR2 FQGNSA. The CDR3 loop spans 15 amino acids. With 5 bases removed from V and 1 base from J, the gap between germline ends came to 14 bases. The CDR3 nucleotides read TGTGCCAGCAGCCCCCGGGGCGGACGCCAAGAGACCCAGTACTTC. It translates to CASSPRGGRQETQYF.

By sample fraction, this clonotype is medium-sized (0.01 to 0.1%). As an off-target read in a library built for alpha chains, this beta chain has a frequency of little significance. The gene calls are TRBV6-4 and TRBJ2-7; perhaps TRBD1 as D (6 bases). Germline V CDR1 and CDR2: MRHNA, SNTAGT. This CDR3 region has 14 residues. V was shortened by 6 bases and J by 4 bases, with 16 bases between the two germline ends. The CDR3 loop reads CASSRSSQGYEQYF. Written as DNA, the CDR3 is TGTGCCAGCAGCCGGAGTAGTCAGGGGTACGAGCAGTACTTC.